This passage covers 4 T cell receptor beta chains from one sample sequenced in a study of early T cells in non-severe SARS-CoV-2 infection. TCRdb re-analysed the 5' RACE reads in MiXCR, keeping a single row per CDR3 protein. Altogether about 60,000 distinct CDR3 sequences are present, around 14% being singletons, with the ten largest covering around 4.2%. Specimen: whole blood. The source of these receptors is an adult who was a healthcare worker with PCR-confirmed SARS-CoV-2 infection or an uninfected control (not recorded which).

A few counts support this clonotype. The chain employs TRBV3-1 and TRBJ1-1; D may be TRBD1 (5 bases). V was shortened by 0 bases and J by 0 bases, with 20 bases between the two germline ends. The CDR3 extends over 19 amino acids. The germline V gene encodes CDR1 LGHDT and CDR2 YNNKEL (reference sequence). The CDR3 DNA reads as TGTGCCAGCAGCCAAGAGGGTCCCTTCACCGGGACGGTGAACACTGAAGCTTTCTTT. The encoded protein is CASSQEGPFTGTVNTEAFF.

This clonotype has more than one count but fewer than ten. CDR3: CASSLTGIIQYF. The CDR3 nucleotides are TGTGCCAGCAGTTTAACAGGGATCATTCAGTACTTC. This rearrangement joins TRBV28 to TRBJ2-4; possible D gene TRBD1, 6 bases. The CDR3 runs to 12 residues. Germline V lookup: CDR1 MDHEN, CDR2 SYDVKM. Trimming took off 2 bases at V and 9 bases at J, with 8 bases between the two ends.

This clonotype was seen ten or more times. The chain links TRBV2 to TRBJ1-2; a possible D gene is TRBD1 (5 bases). CDR1 is SNHLY and CDR2 is FYNNEI in the germline V gene. The CDR3 contains 12 residues. V was cut by 5 bases and J by 4 bases, with 8 bases left in between. CDR3 region: CASSNGGYGYTF. The CDR3 bases are TGTGCCAGCAGTAACGGGGGCTATGGCTACACCTTC.

This clonotype appeared a few times. This sequence joins TRBV19 and TRBJ2-3; D is perhaps TRBD1 (6 bases). V lost 5 bases, J lost 0 bases, and 12 bases lay in between. Germline assignment: CDR1 LNHDA and CDR2 SQIVND (reference sequence). The CDR3 totals 15 residues. This CDR3 reads CASSPQDSSTDTQYF. CDR3 DNA: TGTGCCAGTAGTCCCCAGGACAGTAGCACAGATACGCAGTATTTT.